What follows are 18 T cell receptor beta chains derived from one specimen sequenced in a study of neurological immune-mediated disorders. Sample time point: longitudinal time-point 2. TCRdb redid the calling of the 5' RACE reads with MiXCR, one entry per CDR3 protein. The sample has under 40,000 distinct CDR3 sequences, about 13% seen once; the top ten hold around 2.5%. Specimen: PBMCs. These receptors all come from a middle-aged woman in good health.

This clonotype was counted many times. The J gene is TRBJ2-1, the V gene TRBV10-1; D possibly corresponds to TRBD2 (6 bases). V was pared by 2 bases and J by 4 bases, with 12 bases between. The CDR3 extends over 15 amino acids. Germline loops: CDR1 WNHNN, CDR2 SYGVQD (reference sequence). Here the CDR3 reads CASSEKRVQYNEQFF. CDR3 DNA sequence: TGCGCCAGCAGTGAGAAGCGGGTACAATACAATGAGCAGTTCTTC.

In its sample, this clonotype is medium-sized. The chain has TRBV20-1 and TRBJ1-1, with D possibly TRBD1 on 5 matching bases. Germline lookup yields CDR1 DFQATT and CDR2 SNEGSKA (reference sequence). This CDR3 is built from 15 residues. The V end was cut by 2 bases, the J end by 2 bases, with 15 bases between. The CDR3 DNA is TGCAGTGCTAGATCGAACCGGGGCATCAACACTGAAGCTTTCTTT. Its translation: CSARSNRGINTEAFF.

In its sample, this clonotype was seen many times. V is TRBV7-2 and J is TRBJ2-3; a weak D match, TRBD2 (6 bases). The CDR3 runs 15 residues. CDR1 and CDR2 from the germline V gene are SGHTA and FQGNSA. V dropped 2 bases and J dropped 8 bases, with 17 bases sitting between them. The CDR3 coding sequence is TGTGCCAGCAGCTTAACCTTAGCGGTGGGGGGTACGCAGTATTTT. This sequence encodes CASSLTLAVGGTQYF.

This clonotype was found many times. The rearrangement uses TRBV20-1 and TRBJ1-6; no clear D gene. V was shortened by 3 bases and J by 6 bases, with 12 bases between the two germline ends. The CDR3 is 14 residues long. Germline V CDR1 and CDR2: DFQATT, SNEGSKA (reference sequence). CDR3: CSASVGRLNSPLHF. DNA for the CDR3: TGCAGTGCTAGCGTAGGGCGCCTTAATTCACCCCTCCACTTT.

The CDR3 region is CASSHTQGAVDNEKLFF. The CDR3 DNA reads TGTGCCAGCAGCCATACACAGGGGGCGGTGGATAATGAAAAACTGTTTTTT. The chain is built from TRBV7-2 and TRBJ1-4; 9 positions match TRBD1. This CDR3 region has 17 residues. The J segment lost 4 bases and the V segment lost 5 bases, leaving 11 bases of the junction unmatched. Germline values: CDR1 SGHTA, CDR2 FQGNSA.

This clonotype was observed at least ten times. The CDR3 loop reads CASSVRDLPYEQYF. The CDR3 coding sequence is TGTGCCAGCAGCGTCCGGGACCTTCCCTACGAGCAGTACTTC. The J gene is TRBJ2-7, the V gene TRBV21-1; TRBD1 was called by the table and not checked on the DNA. TRBV21-1 is a pseudogene locus. There are 14 residues in the CDR3.

This clonotype was seen at least ten times. The CDR3 DNA reads as TGCAGTGCTGGGGCGGGACAGGGGCGCAATCAGCCCCAGCATTTT. As protein: CSAGAGQGRNQPQHF. This rearrangement joins TRBV20-1 to TRBJ1-5; TRBD1 agrees at 10 bases. V lost 5 bases to trimming and J lost 2 bases; unmatched junction nucleotides: 6. The CDR3 contains 15 residues. Germline CDR1 DFQATT, CDR2 SNEGSKA (reference sequence).

This clonotype was picked up many times. The genes are TRBV2 and TRBJ1-1; perhaps TRBD1 as D (6 bases). The CDR3 has 13 amino acids. The V end was cut by 4 bases, the J end by 5 bases, with 11 bases between. Germline lookup yields CDR1 SNHLY and CDR2 FYNNEI. CDR3 sequence reads: CASSGEGGTEAFF. CDR3 DNA: TGTGCCAGCAGTGGTGAGGGGGGAACTGAAGCTTTCTTT. Supplemented by reference TRBV2 and TRBJ1-1, the full variable domain reads EPEVTQTPSHQVTQMGQEVILRCVPISNHLYFYWYRQILGQKVEFLVSFYNNEISEKSEIFDDQFSVERPDGSNFTLKIRSTKLEDSAMYFCASSGEGGTEAFFGQGTRLTVV.

This chain uses TRBV9 with TRBJ1-3, with 10 bases aligning to TRBD1. The germline V gene has CDR1 SGDLS and CDR2 YYNGEE. V lost 4 bases to trimming and J lost 0 bases; unmatched junction nucleotides: 7. The CDR3 runs 17 residues. CDR3 bases: TGTGCCAGCAGCATCGGACAGGGGGGGAGCTCTGGAAACACCATATATTTT. The encoded protein is CASSIGQGGSSGNTIYF. Drawing the rest from reference TRBV9 and TRBJ1-3, the complete variable domain is DSGVTQTPKHLITATGQRVTLRCSPRSGDLSVYWYQQSLDQGLQFLIQYYNGEERAKGNILERFSAQQFPDLHSELNLSSLELGDSALYFCASSIGQGGSSGNTIYFGEGSWLTVV.

This clonotype has a count of ten or more. The CDR3 is CASSIRDSYGYTF. The CDR3, as DNA: TGTGCCAGCAGCATCCGGGACAGCTATGGCTACACCTTC. The chain recombines TRBV9 with TRBJ1-2; 7 bases agree with TRBD1. The CDR3 spans 13 residues. V dropped 4 bases and J dropped 4; count of bases not matched to a gene: 4. The germline CDR1 and CDR2 sequences are SGDLS and YYNGEE.

There are many counts of this clonotype. The chain couples TRBV12-3 or TRBV12-4 to TRBJ2-2, with 12 bases aligning to TRBD2. The CDR3 consists of 17 residues. J lost 7 bases, V lost 5 bases, and 11 bases had no gene match. CDR3 sequence (DNA): TGTGCCAGCAGTGAACCTACTAGCGGGAGGCCGTACGGGGAGCTGTTTTTT. The encoded protein is CASSEPTSGRPYGELFF.

This clonotype occurred many times. The chain has TRBV15 and TRBJ2-5, with 11 nucleotides matching TRBD2. From germline, CDR1 is LNHNV and CDR2 YYDKDF (reference sequence). Trimming at V came to 1 base and at J to 1 base, leaving 14 bases not matched to a gene. The CDR3 is 20 residues long. The CDR3 DNA sequence: TGTGCCACCAGCAGAGGAGACATTGCCGGGACTAGCGGATTCCAAGAGACCCAGTACTTC. This sequence encodes CATSRGDIAGTSGFQETQYF.

This clonotype occurred many times. The V and J genes are TRBV5-1 and TRBJ2-2; TRBD1 is a possible D gene (6 bases). V gave up 4 bases and J gave up 7 bases, with 17 bases separating them. This CDR3 is built from 15 residues. Germline V gene sequence: CDR1 SGHRS, CDR2 YFSETQ. This CDR3 is CASSMGHEGIGELFF. CDR3 in DNA: TGCGCCAGCAGCATGGGACACGAAGGGATCGGGGAGCTGTTTTTT.

The chain has TRBV2 and TRBJ1-1; D not certain. The CDR3 has 11 amino acids. Between the trimmed V and J ends, which lost 5 bases and 8 bases, there was a span of 9 bases. Germline V lookup: CDR1 SNHLY, CDR2 FYNNEI. The CDR3 loop is CASSPSLEAFF. The CDR3 DNA reads as TGTGCCAGCAGTCCCTCCCTGGAAGCTTTCTTT.

This clonotype was counted ten times or more. This chain connects TRBV9 to TRBJ1-4, with a possible D match to TRBD1 (5 bases). The length of the CDR3 is 16 residues. The ends were cut back, 0 bases at V and 3 bases at J, with 12 bases in the middle. The germline V gene has CDR1 SGDLS and CDR2 YYNGEE. This CDR3 is CASSVGIGTANEKLFF. CDR3 DNA: TGTGCCAGCAGCGTAGGGATTGGGACGGCTAATGAAAAACTGTTTTTT.

This clonotype was picked up many times. This sequence joins TRBV7-9 and TRBJ1-1; no reliable D call. The V gene lost 5 bases and the J gene lost 1 base, with 8 bases spanning the gap. This CDR3 contains 13 residues. Per germline, CDR1 SEHNR and CDR2 FQNEAQ (reference sequence). CDR3 protein: CASSQQANTEAFF. The CDR3 DNA reads TGTGCCAGCAGCCAGCAGGCGAACACTGAAGCTTTCTTT. Combining the CDR3 with reference TRBV7-9 and TRBJ1-1 gives the whole variable domain DTGVSQNPRHKITKRGQNVTFRCDPISEHNRLYWYRQTLGQGPEFLTYFQNEAQLEKSRLLSDRFSAERPKGSFSTLEIQRTEQGDSAMYLCASSQQANTEAFFGQGTRLTVV.

The table lists this clonotype with a few counts. This chain connects TRBV7-8 to TRBJ2-1; 10 bases align to TRBD1. The CDR3 is 15 amino acids. CDR1 and CDR2 (germline): SGHVS, FQNEAQ. After removal of 7 bases from V and 5 bases from J, the junction contained 8 bases not matched to a gene. Here the CDR3 reads CASNYGQGVNNEQFF. The CDR3, as DNA: TGTGCCAGCAACTACGGACAGGGGGTTAACAATGAGCAGTTCTTC.

Notes on this clonotype: Its ends do not fully match the called genes, so a read error is possible. This rearrangement joins TRBV6-2 or TRBV6-3 to TRBJ2-3; 7 positions agree with TRBD1. The CDR3 sequence is 17 residues long. The germline V gene has CDR1 MNHEY and CDR2 SVGEGT. For the CDR3, the DNA is TGTGCCATCAGTTATCCACCGGGACAGATGATCACAGATACGCAGTATTTT. Its translation: CAISYPPGQMITDTQYF.